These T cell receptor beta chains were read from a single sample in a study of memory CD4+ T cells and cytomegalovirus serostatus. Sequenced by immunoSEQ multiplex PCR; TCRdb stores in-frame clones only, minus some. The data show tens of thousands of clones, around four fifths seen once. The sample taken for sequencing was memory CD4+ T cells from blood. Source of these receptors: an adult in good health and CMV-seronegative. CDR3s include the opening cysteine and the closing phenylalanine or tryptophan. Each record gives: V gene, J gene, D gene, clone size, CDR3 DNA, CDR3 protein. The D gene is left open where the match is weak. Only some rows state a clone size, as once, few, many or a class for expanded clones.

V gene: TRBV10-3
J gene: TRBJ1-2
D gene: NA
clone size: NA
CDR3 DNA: TGTGCCATCAGTGAGGACAACTTTATAGGGGCTAACTATGGCTACACCTTC
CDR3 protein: CAISEDNFIGANYGYTF

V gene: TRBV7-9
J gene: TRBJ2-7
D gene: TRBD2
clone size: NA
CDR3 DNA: TGTGCCAGCAGCTTAGTGGGAGGGGCGCGCACCTACGAGCAGTACTTC
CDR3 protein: CASSLVGGARTYEQYF

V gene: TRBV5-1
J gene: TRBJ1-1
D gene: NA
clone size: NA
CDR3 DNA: TGCGCCAGCAGTAAACAGGGATCGAACACTGAAGCTTTCTTT
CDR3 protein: CASSKQGSNTEAFF

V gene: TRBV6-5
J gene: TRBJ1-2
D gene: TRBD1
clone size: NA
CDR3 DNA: TGTGCCAGCAGTGCCCAGGGACAGGGACTCTATGGCTACACCTTC
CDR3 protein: CASSAQGQGLYGYTF

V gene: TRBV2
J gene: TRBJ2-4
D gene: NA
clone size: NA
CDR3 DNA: TGTGCCAGCAGTGGAACAGGGTCCCAGGCGTACTTC
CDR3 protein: CASSGTGSQAYF

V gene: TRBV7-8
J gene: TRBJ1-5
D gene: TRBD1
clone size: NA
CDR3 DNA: TGTGCCAGCAGCGATACCGGGACAGGGAATCAGCCCCAGCATTTT
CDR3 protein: CASSDTGTGNQPQHF

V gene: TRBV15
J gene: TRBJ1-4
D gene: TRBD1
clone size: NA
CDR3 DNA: TGTGCCACCAGCAGCCGGGACAGCAAGCGCCCCAGGGAAAAACTGTTTTTT
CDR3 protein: CATSSRDSKRPREKLFF

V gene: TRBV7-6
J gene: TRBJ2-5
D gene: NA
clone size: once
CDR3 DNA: TGTGCCAGCGGCCGGGCCACCCAAGAGACCCAGTACTTC
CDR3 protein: CASGRATQETQYF

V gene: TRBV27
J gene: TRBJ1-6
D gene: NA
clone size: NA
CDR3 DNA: TGTGCCAGCGGTAGAGCTTCGACACCCCTCCACTTT
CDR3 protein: CASGRASTPLHF

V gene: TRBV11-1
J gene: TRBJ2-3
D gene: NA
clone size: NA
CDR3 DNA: TGTGCCAGCAGAAACACCCAGGGGACAGATACGCAGTATTTT
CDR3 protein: CASRNTQGTDTQYF

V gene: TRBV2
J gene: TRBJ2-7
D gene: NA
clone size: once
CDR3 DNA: TGTGCCAGCAGTGAAATCTACGAGCAGTACTTC
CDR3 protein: CASSEIYEQYF

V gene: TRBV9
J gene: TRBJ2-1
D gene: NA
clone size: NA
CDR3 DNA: TGTGCCAGCAGCGTAGGAGGTTTGGCCACCTATGAGCAGTTCTTC
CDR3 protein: CASSVGGLATYEQFF

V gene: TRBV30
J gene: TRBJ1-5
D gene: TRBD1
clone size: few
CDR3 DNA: TGTGCCTGGAGTGGGGGACAGGTGAACAATCAGCCCCAGCATTTT
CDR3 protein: CAWSGGQVNNQPQHF

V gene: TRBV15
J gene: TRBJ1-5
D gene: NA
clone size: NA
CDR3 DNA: TGTGCCACCAGCAGCTTCGCAGGGGGCAATCAGCCCCAGCATTTT
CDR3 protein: CATSSFAGGNQPQHF

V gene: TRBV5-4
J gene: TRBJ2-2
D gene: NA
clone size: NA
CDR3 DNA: TGTGCCAGCAGCTTTCCCGGGGGGAACACCGGGGAGCTGTTTTTT
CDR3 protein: CASSFPGGNTGELFF

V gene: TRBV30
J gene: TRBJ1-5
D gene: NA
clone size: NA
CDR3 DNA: TGTGCCTGGAGTGTAGATAACAATCAGCCCCAGCATTTT
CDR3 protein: CAWSVDNNQPQHF

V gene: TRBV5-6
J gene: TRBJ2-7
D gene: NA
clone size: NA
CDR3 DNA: TGTGCCAGCACGAACTGGGGGCTAGCGCACACCTACGAGCAGTACTTC
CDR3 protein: CASTNWGLAHTYEQYF

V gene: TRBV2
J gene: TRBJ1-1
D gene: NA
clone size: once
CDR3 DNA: TGTGCCAGCAGTGAAAGGGTAGAAACTGAAGCTTTCTTT
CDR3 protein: CASSERVETEAFF

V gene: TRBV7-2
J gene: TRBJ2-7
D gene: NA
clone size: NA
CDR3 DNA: TGTGCCAGCAGCTCCCCGGGGGGCTCCGGGGGGGAGCAGTACTTC
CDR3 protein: CASSSPGGSGGEQYF

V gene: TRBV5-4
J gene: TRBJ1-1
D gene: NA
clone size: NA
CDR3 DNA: TGTGCCAGCAGCTCGAGCCGACAGATGAACACTGAAGCTTTCTTT
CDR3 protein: CASSSSRQMNTEAFF

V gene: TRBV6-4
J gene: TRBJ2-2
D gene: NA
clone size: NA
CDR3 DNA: TGTGCCAGCAGATGGGGGGGCGACACCGGGGAGCTGTTTTTT
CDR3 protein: CASRWGGDTGELFF

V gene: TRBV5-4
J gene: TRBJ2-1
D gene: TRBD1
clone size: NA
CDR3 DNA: TGTGCCAGCAGCCAGGGGCAGGGGGCGAGCAATGAGCAGTTCTTC
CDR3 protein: CASSQGQGASNEQFF

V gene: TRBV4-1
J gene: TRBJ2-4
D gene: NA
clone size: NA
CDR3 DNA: TGCGCCAGCAGCCAAGGGACCTGGCTTCTAGCCAAAAACATTCAGTACTTC
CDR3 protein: CASSQGTWLLAKNIQYF

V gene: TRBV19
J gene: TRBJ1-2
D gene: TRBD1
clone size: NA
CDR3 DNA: TGTGCCAGTAGTCCTTGGGGGACAGGGACTAACTATGGCTACACCTTC
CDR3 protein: CASSPWGTGTNYGYTF

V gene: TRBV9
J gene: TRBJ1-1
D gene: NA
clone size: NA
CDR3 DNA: TGTGCCAGCAGCGTCGGCGGGAGGAACACTGAAGCTTTCTTT
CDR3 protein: CASSVGGRNTEAFF

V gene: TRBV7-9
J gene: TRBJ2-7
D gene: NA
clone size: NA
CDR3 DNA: TGTGCCAGCAGCCCAAAACATAATCCCTCCTACGAGCAGTACTTC
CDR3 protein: CASSPKHNPSYEQYF

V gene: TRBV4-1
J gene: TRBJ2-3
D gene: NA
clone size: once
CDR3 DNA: TGCGCCAGCAGCCAATATAGGGGGGCCGGCACAGATACGCAGTATTTT
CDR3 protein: CASSQYRGAGTDTQYF

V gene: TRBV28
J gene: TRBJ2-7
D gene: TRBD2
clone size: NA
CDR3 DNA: TGTGCCAGCAGTAGGACTAGCTACGAGCAGTACTTC
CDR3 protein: CASSRTSYEQYF

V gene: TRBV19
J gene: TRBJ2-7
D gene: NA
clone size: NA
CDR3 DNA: TGTGCCAGTATGGGAACAGAAGCGGGCTCCTACGAGCAGTACTTC
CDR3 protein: CASMGTEAGSYEQYF

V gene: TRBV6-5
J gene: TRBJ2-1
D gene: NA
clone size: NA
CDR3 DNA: TGTGCCAGCAGTTACTCAGGGAACGAGCAGTTCTTC
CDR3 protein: CASSYSGNEQFF

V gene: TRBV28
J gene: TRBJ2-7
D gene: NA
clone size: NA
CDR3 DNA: TGTGCCATACGAGGGGGTATCTCCTACGAGCAGTACTTC
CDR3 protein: CAIRGGISYEQYF

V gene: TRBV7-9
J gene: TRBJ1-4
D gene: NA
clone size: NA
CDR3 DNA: TGTGCCAGCAGCACCACGACCCCTTCCGGAGAAAAACTGTTTTTT
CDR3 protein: CASSTTTPSGEKLFF

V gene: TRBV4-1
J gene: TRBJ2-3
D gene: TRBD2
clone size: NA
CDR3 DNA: TGCGCCAGCAGCCTTACTAGCGGGGGGGGCACAGATACGCAGTATTTT
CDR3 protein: CASSLTSGGGTDTQYF

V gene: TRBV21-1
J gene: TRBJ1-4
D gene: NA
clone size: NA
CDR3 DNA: TGTGCCAGCAGCCCGATGACAGGGGGTCGAGAAAAACTGTTTTTT
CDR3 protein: CASSPMTGGREKLFF

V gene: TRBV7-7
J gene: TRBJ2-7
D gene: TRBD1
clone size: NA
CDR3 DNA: TGTGCTAGCAGCTTAGAACCGGGACAGGGCTACGAGCAGTACTTC
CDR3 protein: CASSLEPGQGYEQYF

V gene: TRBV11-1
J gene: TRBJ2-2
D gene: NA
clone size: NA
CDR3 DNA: TGTGCCAGCAGCATCATTTGGGGGACTTCGAACACCGGGGAGCTGTTTTTT
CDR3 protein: CASSIIWGTSNTGELFF

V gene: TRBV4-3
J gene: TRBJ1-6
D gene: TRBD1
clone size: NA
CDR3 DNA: TGCGCCAGCAGCCAAGGACAGGGATCCAATTCACCCCTCCACTTT
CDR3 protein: CASSQGQGSNSPLHF

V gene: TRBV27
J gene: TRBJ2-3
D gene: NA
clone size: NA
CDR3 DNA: TGTGCCAGCAGTCTATGGACGAGCACAGATACGCAGTATTTT
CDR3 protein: CASSLWTSTDTQYF

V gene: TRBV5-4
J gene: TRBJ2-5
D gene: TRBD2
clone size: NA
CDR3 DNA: TGTGCCAGCAGCCTCCCCGCTAGCGGGATTGCCCAAGAGACCCAGTACTTC
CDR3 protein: CASSLPASGIAQETQYF

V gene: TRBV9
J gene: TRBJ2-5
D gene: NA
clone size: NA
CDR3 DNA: TGTGCCAGCGGTGGGGGTCGCCAAGAGACCCAGTACTTC
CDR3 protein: CASGGGRQETQYF

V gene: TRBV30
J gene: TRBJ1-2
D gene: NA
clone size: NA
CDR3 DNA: TGTGCCTGGAGTCAGTCCGAAAGGGACTACACCTTC
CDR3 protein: CAWSQSERDYTF

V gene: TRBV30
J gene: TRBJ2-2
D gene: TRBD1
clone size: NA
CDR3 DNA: TGTGCCTGGAGTGGAGCAGGGGGCTTGAACACCGGGGAGCTGTTTTTT
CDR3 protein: CAWSGAGGLNTGELFF

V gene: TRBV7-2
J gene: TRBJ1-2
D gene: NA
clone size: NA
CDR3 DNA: TGTGCCAGCAAGAGGGAAGAGCGGGGCTACACCTTC
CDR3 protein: CASKREERGYTF

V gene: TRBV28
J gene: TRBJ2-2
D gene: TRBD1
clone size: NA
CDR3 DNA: TGTGCCAGCAGTAGATGGGACAGGGACTCAGGGGAGCTGTTTTTT
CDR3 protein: CASSRWDRDSGELFF

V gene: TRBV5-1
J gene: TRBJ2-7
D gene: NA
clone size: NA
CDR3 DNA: TGCGCCAGCAGGGTAGAACAGAGCTCCTACGAGCAGTACTTC
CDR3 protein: CASRVEQSSYEQYF

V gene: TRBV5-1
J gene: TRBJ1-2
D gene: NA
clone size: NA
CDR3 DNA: TGCGCCAGCAGCTTCCAGAGTAACTATGGCTACACCTTC
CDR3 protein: CASSFQSNYGYTF

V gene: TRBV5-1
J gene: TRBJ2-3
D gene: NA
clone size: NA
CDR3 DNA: TGCGCCAGCAGCTTGAGAGGGACCTACACAGATACGCAGTATTTT
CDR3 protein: CASSLRGTYTDTQYF

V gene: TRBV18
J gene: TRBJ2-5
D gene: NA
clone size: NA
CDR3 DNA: TGTGCCAGCTCACCATGGCTCCAAGAGACCCAGTACTTC
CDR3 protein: CASSPWLQETQYF

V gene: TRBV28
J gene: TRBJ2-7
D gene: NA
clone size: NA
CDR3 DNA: TGTGCCAGCAGTTTTGAGGCAATGCCCCGGAAGCAGTACTTC
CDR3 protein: CASSFEAMPRKQYF

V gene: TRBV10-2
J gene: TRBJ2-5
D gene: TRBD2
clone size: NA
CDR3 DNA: TGCGCCAGCAGTGAGGGGGGGGGTCGGGCCCAGTACTTC
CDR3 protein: CASSEGGGRAQYF

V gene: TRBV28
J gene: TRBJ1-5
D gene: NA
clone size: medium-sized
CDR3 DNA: TGTGCCAGCACGCCGGGGACTTACTATCAGCCCCAGCATTTT
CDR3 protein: CASTPGTYYQPQHF

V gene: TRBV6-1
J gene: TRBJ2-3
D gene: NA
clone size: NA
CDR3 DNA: TGTGCCAGCAGTGAAACAGGCGATACGCAGTATTTT
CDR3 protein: CASSETGDTQYF

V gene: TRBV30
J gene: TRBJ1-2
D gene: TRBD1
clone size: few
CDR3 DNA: TGTGCCTGGAGTGGGGACAGGGGGCTTTTTTCCTATGGCTACACCTTC
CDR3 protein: CAWSGDRGLFSYGYTF

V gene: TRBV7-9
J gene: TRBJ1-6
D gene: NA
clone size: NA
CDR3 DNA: TGTGCCAGCAGCTTAAACCCTAATTCACCCCTCCACTTT
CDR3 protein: CASSLNPNSPLHF